This record concerns one T cell receptor (beta chain) sequence. The target antigen is unknown. The sample comes from a study of T cell responses to AZD1222 COVID-19 vaccine. Libraries were prepared by immunoSEQ multiplex PCR; TCRdb keeps only in-frame clonotypes and omits some of them. The repertoire holds 65,000 to 95,000 clones, with about 92% as singletons. Germline CDR1 reads MNHNS; CDR2 reads SASEGT. The CDR3 extends over 17 amino acids. Trimming shortened V by 1 base and J by 9 bases, and 19 bases separated the two germline ends. Study results and limitations: Unmutated variant regions are reportedly the target of nearly half of TCRs that are spike-specific. Sampling captured repertoires only after the peak T cell response. Recipients of two AZD1222 doses showed rising Spike-specific TCR breadth and depth. The number of AZD1222 recipients seropositive at baseline was only 6 or 7.

The chain carries TRBV6-1 and TRBJ1-6; perhaps TRBD1 as D (6 bases). This receptor was identified in an adult in good health. Specimen: peripheral blood, collected on day 0 of MenACWY control vaccination. The CDR3 coding sequence is TGTGCCAGCAGTGAAGGTCCCCCACAGGGTCAGGGTTCACCCCTCCACTTT. Protein: CASSEGPPQGQGSPLHF.